Listed below are T cell receptor beta chains from one sample, sequenced in a study of cytomegalovirus exposure and HLA in healthy donors. TCRdb's copy holds only in-frame clones and misses some; the assay was immunoSEQ multiplex PCR. This sample has roughly 180,000 clones, with approximately 81% found just once. The material sequenced was PBMCs. All receptors come from a man aged 30-40 years in good health and CMV-seronegative. The CDR3 runs from the conserved cysteine through the conserved F or W. A clone size is listed for some rows: how often the clone was seen (once, few, many), or a class if it is expanded.

clone size	V gene	CDR3 protein
-	TRBV28	CASSLAWDSNRHGYTF
few	TRBV15	CATKSQDPGSPLHF
-	TRBV7-2	CASSYRTGMDNQPQHF
-	TRBV18	CASSPRPRGQASNTGELFF
-	TRBV14	CASSLGGTPYGYTF
-	TRBV30	CAWKTDREQAFF
few	TRBV5-4	CASSAGQGLYNEQFF
-	TRBV2	CASRTDFYEQYF
-	TRBV27	CASSLFTGGLNTEAFF
-	TRBV5-4	CASSTGLAGGEQYF
-	TRBV6-1	CASNGLADEQYF
-	TRBV18	CASSRDGTDTQYF
-	TRBV18	CASASLLFQPQHF
once	TRBV9	CASKGASGRGTEAFF
-	TRBV7-2	CASSLWRGLTDTQYF
-	TRBV30	CAWSSGLQETQYF
-	TRBV4-3	CASSQYWRGANTGELFF
-	TRBV4-1	CASSPSGGRETQYF
-	TRBV5-5	CASSPGLAGVRSYNEQFF
-	TRBV7-2	CASSLGPGGTEAFF
many	TRBV6-5	CASSYPNF
-	TRBV5-1	CASSFTGGPKNIQYF
few	TRBV7-3	CASSLYQGTGELFF
-	TRBV4-2	CASSQGGADMEQYF
-	TRBV5-5	CASSSGGYGYTF
-	TRBV9	CASSVPAGGDTQYF
-	TRBV7-8	CASSPSGSYNEQFF
-	TRBV4-3	CASSQEDRGGMETKYF
-	TRBV7-8	CASSLAGTGGYEQYF
-	TRBV18	CASSPLTGTANEKLFF
-	TRBV6-5	CASSRTGIPHEQYF
once	TRBV7-8	CASSSRVGRGSNEQFF
once	TRBV30	CAWSVSGNNSPLHF
few	TRBV13	CASSPYPGTGLSGANVLTF
-	TRBV7-3	CASSLTGGNQPQHF
-	TRBV6-1	CASREGTGVSYEQYF
-	TRBV7-9	CASSRTSGQETQYF
-	TRBV15	CATSRVPGTGEGEQFF
-	TRBV6-1	CASRRTSGPYNEQFF
-	TRBV7-8	CASIGTGDYGYTF
-	TRBV5-1	CASRTWAGEYEQYF
-	TRBV5-1	CASSLNRVPYEQYF